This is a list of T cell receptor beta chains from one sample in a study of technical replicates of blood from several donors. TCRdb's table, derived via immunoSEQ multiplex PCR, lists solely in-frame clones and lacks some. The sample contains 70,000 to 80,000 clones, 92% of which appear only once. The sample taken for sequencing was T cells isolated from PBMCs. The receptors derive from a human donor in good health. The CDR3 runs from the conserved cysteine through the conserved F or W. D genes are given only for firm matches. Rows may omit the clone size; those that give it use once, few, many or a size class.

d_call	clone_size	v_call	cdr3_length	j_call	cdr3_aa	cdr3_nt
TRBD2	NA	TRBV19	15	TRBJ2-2	CASSTSWEGTGELFF	TGTGCCAGTAGCACGTCCTGGGAGGGGACCGGGGAGCTGTTTTTT
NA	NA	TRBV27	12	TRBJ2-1	CASSQQGGEQFF	TGTGCCAGCAGTCAACAGGGCGGTGAGCAGTTCTTC
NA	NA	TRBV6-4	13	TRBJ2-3	CASSGRIQDTQYF	TGTGCCAGCAGTGGGAGGATTCAAGATACGCAGTATTTT
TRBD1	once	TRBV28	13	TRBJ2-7	CASSLGQHYEQYF	TGTGCCAGCAGTTTGGGACAGCACTACGAGCAGTACTTC
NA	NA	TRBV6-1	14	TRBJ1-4	CASSEQGWAEKLFF	TGTGCCAGCAGTGAACAGGGGTGGGCTGAAAAACTGTTTTTT
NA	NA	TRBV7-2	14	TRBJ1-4	CASSLGAGNEKLFF	TGTGCCAGCAGCCTAGGGGCAGGGAATGAAAAACTGTTTTTT
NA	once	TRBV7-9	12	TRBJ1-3	CAGEGPLNTIYF	TGTGCCGGGGAGGGTCCCCTAAACACCATATATTTT
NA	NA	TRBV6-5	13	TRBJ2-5	CASSYDSEETQYF	TGTGCCAGCAGTTACGACAGTGAAGAGACCCAGTACTTC
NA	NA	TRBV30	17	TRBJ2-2	CAWSVRRSGQNTGELFF	TGTGCCTGGAGTGTACGGAGGAGTGGCCAGAACACCGGGGAGCTGTTTTTT
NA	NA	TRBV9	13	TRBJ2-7	CASSVTGVYEQYF	TGTGCCAGCAGCGTCACGGGAGTTTACGAGCAGTACTTC
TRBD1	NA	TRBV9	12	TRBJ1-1	CASSADRAEAFF	TGTGCCAGCAGCGCGGACAGGGCTGAAGCTTTCTTT
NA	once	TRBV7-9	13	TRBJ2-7	CASSFSSSYEQYF	TGTGCCAGCAGTTTTAGCAGCTCCTACGAGCAGTACTTC
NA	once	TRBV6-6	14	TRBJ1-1	CASKYTQDGTEAFF	TGTGCCAGCAAGTACACTCAGGATGGGACTGAAGCTTTCTTT
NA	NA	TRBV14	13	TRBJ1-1	CASSPYRGTEAFF	TGTGCCAGCAGCCCATATCGAGGGACTGAAGCTTTCTTT
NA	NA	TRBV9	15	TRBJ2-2	CASSPLGGANGELFF	TGTGCCAGCAGCCCCCTTGGGGGCGCAAACGGGGAGCTGTTTTTT
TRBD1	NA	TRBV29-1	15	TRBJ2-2	CSGARDRGYTGELFF	TGCAGCGGCGCCCGGGACAGGGGATACACCGGGGAGCTGTTTTTT
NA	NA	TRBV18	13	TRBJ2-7	CASSMERNYEQYF	TGTGCCAGCTCAATGGAGAGAAACTACGAGCAGTACTTC
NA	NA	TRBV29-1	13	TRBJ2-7	CSALQTDSYEQYF	TGCAGCGCCCTCCAGACAGACAGCTACGAGCAGTACTTC
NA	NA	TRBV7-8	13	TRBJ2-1	CASSPLTSYEQFF	TGTGCCAGCAGCCCACTGACTAGTTATGAGCAGTTCTTC
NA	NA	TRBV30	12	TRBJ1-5	CAWSPSNQPQHF	TGTGCCTGGAGTCCGAGCAATCAGCCCCAGCATTTT
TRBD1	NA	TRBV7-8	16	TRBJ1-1	CASSFDRGRMNTEAFF	TGTGCCAGCAGCTTTGACAGGGGGCGGATGAACACTGAAGCTTTCTTT
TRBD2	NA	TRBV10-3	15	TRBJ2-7	CAISESTSGSYEQYF	TGTGCCATCAGTGAGTCGACTAGCGGGAGTTACGAGCAGTACTTC
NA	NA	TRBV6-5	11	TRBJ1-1	CASRFGVEAFF	TGTGCCAGCCGGTTCGGGGTTGAAGCTTTCTTT
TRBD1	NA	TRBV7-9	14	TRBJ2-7	CASSSGTGAVKQYF	TGTGCCAGCAGCTCCGGGACAGGGGCCGTCAAGCAGTACTTC
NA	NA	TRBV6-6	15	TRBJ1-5	CASSRSRGGNQPQHF	TGTGCCAGCAGTCGCTCCAGGGGAGGCAATCAGCCCCAGCATTTT
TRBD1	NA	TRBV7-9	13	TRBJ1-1	CASSLGQGKGAFF	TGTGCCAGCAGCTTAGGACAGGGAAAAGGAGCTTTCTTT
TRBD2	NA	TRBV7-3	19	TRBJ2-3	CASSLTRIAGNTSTDTQYF	TGTGCCAGCAGCTTAACGAGAATAGCGGGGAACACTAGCACAGATACGCAGTATTTT
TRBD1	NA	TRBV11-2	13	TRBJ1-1	CASSPRTGLEAFF	TGTGCCAGCAGCCCCCGGACAGGACTTGAAGCTTTCTTT
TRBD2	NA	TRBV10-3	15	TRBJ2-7	CAISDYLAGADEQYF	TGTGCCATCAGTGACTATCTAGCGGGAGCCGACGAGCAGTACTTC
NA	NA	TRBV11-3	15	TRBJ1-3	CASSLGTGTGNTIYF	TGTGCCAGCAGCTTAGGTACAGGTACTGGAAACACCATATATTTT
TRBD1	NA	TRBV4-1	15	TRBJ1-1	CASSGRDRTEAEAFF	TGCGCCAGCAGCGGCCGGGACAGGACCGAAGCTGAAGCTTTCTTT
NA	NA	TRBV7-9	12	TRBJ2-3	CASSFQKDTQYF	TGTGCCAGCAGCTTCCAGAAAGATACGCAGTATTTT
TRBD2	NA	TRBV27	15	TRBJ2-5	CASSSTSGTGETQYF	TGTGCCAGCAGTTCGACTAGCGGGACGGGAGAGACCCAGTACTTC
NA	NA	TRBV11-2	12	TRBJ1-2	CASSFAGKGYTF	TGTGCCAGCAGCTTCGCGGGGAAGGGCTACACCTTC
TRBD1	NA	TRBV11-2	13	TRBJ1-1	CASSFFGTGEAFF	TGTGCCAGCAGCTTTTTCGGGACAGGGGAAGCTTTCTTT
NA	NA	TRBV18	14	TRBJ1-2	CASSPTSTGFGYTF	TGTGCCAGCTCACCGACTTCCACAGGGTTCGGCTACACCTTC
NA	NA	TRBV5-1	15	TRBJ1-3	CASSRGDLSGNTIYF	TGCGCCAGCTCTCGGGGAGACCTCTCTGGAAACACCATATATTTT
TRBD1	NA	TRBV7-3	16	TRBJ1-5	CASSFGTGRGGQPQHF	TGTGCCAGCAGCTTTGGGACAGGACGCGGTGGTCAGCCCCAGCATTTT
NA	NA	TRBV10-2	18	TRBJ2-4	CASKDPGWDFLSGGIQYF	TGCGCCAGCAAGGACCCGGGATGGGACTTCCTGTCCGGGGGCATTCAGTACTTC
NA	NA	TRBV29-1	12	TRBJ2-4	CSVALAKNIQYF	TGCAGCGTTGCTTTAGCCAAAAACATTCAGTACTTC
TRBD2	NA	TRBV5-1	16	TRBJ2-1	CASSRGLAGGIYEQFF	TGCGCCAGCAGCCGGGGACTAGCGGGAGGTATCTATGAGCAGTTCTTC
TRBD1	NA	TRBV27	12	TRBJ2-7	CASGDSFYEQYF	TGTGCCAGCGGGGACAGCTTCTACGAGCAGTACTTC
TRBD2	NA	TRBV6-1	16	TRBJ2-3	CASSEGAGGGTDTQYF	TGTGCCAGCAGTGAAGGGGCGGGAGGAGGGACAGATACGCAGTATTTT
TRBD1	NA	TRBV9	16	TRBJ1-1	CASSEGGTGGAGEAFF	TGTGCCAGCAGCGAGGGGGGGACAGGGGGCGCAGGTGAAGCTTTCTTT